This T cell receptor beta chain originates from a study of T cell responses to AZD1222 COVID-19 vaccine. This CDR3 has 16 amino acids. V lost 0 bases to trimming and J lost 7 bases; unmatched junction nucleotides: 11. Per germline, CDR1 GTSNPN and CDR2 SVGIG (reference sequence). Clones were sequenced by immunoSEQ multiplex PCR, and TCRdb holds only the in-frame ones, with some missing. The sample comprises 90,000 to 120,000 clones, more than 90% of which are singletons, and around 2% rests with the top ten. Here the sequenced sample was peripheral blood, taken on day 0 of AZD1222 vaccination. This clonotype was obtained from an adult in good health. The chain has TRBV30 and TRBJ2-1; 8 bases are shared with TRBD2. CDR3 in DNA: TGTGCCTGGAGTGTACGAAACGGGAGGGCCGTTAATGAGCAGTTCTTC. Its translation: CAWSVRNGRAVNEQFF.